This T cell receptor (beta chain) was documented in a study of blood T cells in healthy people across ages. The second PCR ran about 6 to 12 cycles with a sample-barcoded 5' primer and J-beta primers. TCRdb reprocessed the 5' RACE reads with MiXCR, giving one entry per CDR3 protein. The data show approximately 580,000 distinct CDR3 sequences, with less than 25% seen just once and around 10% held by the top ten. The sample providers were healthy Caucasian people from Russia, aged roughly 6 to 95. Total RNA extracted from each sample amounted to at least 5.5 micrograms. The CDR3 totals 14 residues. In germline, CDR1 is SGHTA, CDR2 FQGNSA. The sample also formed part of further work on T cells of mothers and their children.

The sequencing sample was made of blood. This clonotype was sampled from a boy aged 10-17 years in good health. The rearrangement uses TRBV7-2 and TRBJ2-5; no firm D call. Near its end, the DNA agrees better with TRBJ2-7, so the J call may be wrong. This CDR3 reads CASSLGRMSYEQYF. The CDR3 DNA sequence: TGTGCCAGCAGCTTAGGCCGAATGTCCTACGAGCAGTACTTC.